This record covers a single T cell receptor (beta chain). The sample is drawn from a study of blood T cell repertoires in COVID-19. Study information: Whether acute or convalescent, the COVID-19 samples came from the United States, Italy and Spain. PBMCs, B-cell-depleted T cells, or T cells provided the cDNA or gDNA that made up the material.

Method: immunoSEQ multiplex PCR; TCRdb's copy keeps in-frame clones and lacks some. The sample lists some 70,000 clones; roughly 72% were seen once. Trimming took 4 bases from V and 5 from J; bases not matched to a gene: 10. The germline gives CDR1 SGHDT, CDR2 YYEEEE. CDR3 length equals 15 residues. The sample comprised peripheral blood. The TCR originated in a man in his 60s with COVID-19, enrolled during active disease. V usage is TRBV5-6 and J usage is TRBJ2-5; 8 positions agree with TRBD1. CDR3 region: CASSGAQGAGETQYF. DNA of the CDR3: TGTGCCAGCAGCGGAGCCCAGGGGGCGGGGGAGACCCAGTACTTC.